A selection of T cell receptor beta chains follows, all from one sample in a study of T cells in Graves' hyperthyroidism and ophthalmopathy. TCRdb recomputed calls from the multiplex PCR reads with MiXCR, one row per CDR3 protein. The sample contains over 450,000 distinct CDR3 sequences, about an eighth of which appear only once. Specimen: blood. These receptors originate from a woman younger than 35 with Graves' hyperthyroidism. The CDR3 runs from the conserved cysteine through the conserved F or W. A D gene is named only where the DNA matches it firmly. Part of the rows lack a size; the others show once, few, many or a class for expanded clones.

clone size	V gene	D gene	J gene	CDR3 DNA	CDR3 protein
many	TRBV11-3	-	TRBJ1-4	TGTGCCAGCAGCCGGGGCGGACAGCTCAATGAAAAACTGTTTTTT	CASSRGGQLNEKLFF
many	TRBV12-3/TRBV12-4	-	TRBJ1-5	TGTGCCAGCAGGCTCGCCGGGGGATACAATCAGCCCCAGCATTTT	CASRLAGGYNQPQHF
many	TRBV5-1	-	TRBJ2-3	TGCGCCAGCAGCCAAGGACAGCGCACAGATACGCAGTATTTT	CASSQGQRTDTQYF
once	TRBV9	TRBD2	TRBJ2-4	TGTGCCAGCAGCGTAGGGACTAGCGGGCCCGATCGGGGGGCCAAAAACATTCAGTACTTC	CASSVGTSGPDRGAKNIQYF
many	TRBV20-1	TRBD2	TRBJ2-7	TGCAGTGCCAAACCGGACGGGAGGGGGTCCTCCTACGAGCAGTACTTC	CSAKPDGRGSSYEQYF
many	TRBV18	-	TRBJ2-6	TGTGCCAGCTCACCCACAGGAGCTGGGGCCAACGTCCTGACTTTC	CASSPTGAGANVLTF
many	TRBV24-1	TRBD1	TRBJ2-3	TGTGCCACCAGCCCCGGGACAGGGGGGTACGGCACAGATACGCAGTATTTT	CATSPGTGGYGTDTQYF
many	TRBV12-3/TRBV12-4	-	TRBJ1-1	TGTGCCAGCAGTTCGGGCGCTAAAGGGAACACTGAAGCTTTCTTT	CASSSGAKGNTEAFF
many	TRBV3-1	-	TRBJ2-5	TGTGCCAGCAGCTTTGACAGAGAGACCCAGTACTTC	CASSFDRETQYF
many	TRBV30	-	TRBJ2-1	TGTGCCTGGAGGGACCCTTACAATGAGCAGTTCTTC	CAWRDPYNEQFF
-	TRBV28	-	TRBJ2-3	TGTGCCAGCAGATCACTAGCAAAAGAGAGGGATACGCAGTATTTT	CASRSLAKERDTQYF
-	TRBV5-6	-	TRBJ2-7	TGTGCCAGCAGCGCCGCGGTAGCGGCCTTAGGGGAGCAGTACTTC	CASSAAVAALGEQYF
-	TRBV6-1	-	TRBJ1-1	TGTGCCAGCATCGCCCTATCTCCGAACACTGAAGCTTTCTTT	CASIALSPNTEAFF
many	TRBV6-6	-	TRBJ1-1	TGTGCCAGCAGTTACGGGGTGGAGAACACTGAAGCTTTCTTT	CASSYGVENTEAFF
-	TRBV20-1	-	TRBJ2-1	TGCAGTGCTAGCCCACCTCTAGCGACCTATGACAATGAGCAGTTCTTC	CSASPPLATYDNEQFF
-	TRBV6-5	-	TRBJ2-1	TGTGCCAGCAGTTACACGACGGATACCTACAATGAGCAGTTCTTC	CASSYTTDTYNEQFF
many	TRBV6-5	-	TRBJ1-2	TGTGCCAGCAGTTACCGAAGGACTGCTGAAAATGGCTACACCTTC	CASSYRRTAENGYTF
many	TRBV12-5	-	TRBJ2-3	TGTGCTTCCCCGGACAGCACAGATACGCAGTATTTT	CASPDSTDTQYF
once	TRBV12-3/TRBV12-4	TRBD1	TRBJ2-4	TGTGCCATCAGTGAGTCGGACAGGGAAAACATTCAGTACTTC	CAISESDRENIQYF
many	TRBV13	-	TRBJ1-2	TGTGCCAGCAGCTTAGCCCAGGGATACTATGGCTACACCTTC	CASSLAQGYYGYTF
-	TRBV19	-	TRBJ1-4	TGTGCCAGTAGTATATTTAGTGAATATGGAAAACTGTTTTTT	CASSIFSEYGKLFF
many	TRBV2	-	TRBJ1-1	TGTGCCAGCAGTGCTACAGGAATAAGGAACACTGAAGCTTTCTTT	CASSATGIRNTEAFF
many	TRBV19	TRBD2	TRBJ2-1	TGTGCCAGTAGTATCGGCGATAGCGGGATTGGTAATGAGCAGTTCTTC	CASSIGDSGIGNEQFF
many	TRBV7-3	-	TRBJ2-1	TGTGCCAGCAAAAAACCGGGACACTTGAATGAGCAGTTCTTC	CASKKPGHLNEQFF
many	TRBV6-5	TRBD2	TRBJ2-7	TGTGCCAGCAGTTACGAAACTAGCGGGAGATGGTACGAGCAGTACTTC	CASSYETSGRWYEQYF
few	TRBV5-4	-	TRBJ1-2	TGTGCCAGCAGCTTGAAGAGGGCGCGCGGCTATGGCTACACCTTC	CASSLKRARGYGYTF
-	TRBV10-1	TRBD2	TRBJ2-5	TGCGCCAGCAGTGAGGGACGACTCAGCGGGGGCCTCCGGGAGACCCAGTACTTC	CASSEGRLSGGLRETQYF